The rows below give T cell receptor beta chains drawn from one sample of a study of blood T cell repertoires in COVID-19. Sequencing used immunoSEQ multiplex PCR; TCRdb keeps in-frame clones, though not all of them. The table includes approximately 230,000 clones, about 86% detected once. The sequenced sample was peripheral blood. The receptors shown here come from a man aged 80 or over with acute or convalescent COVID-19. CDR3s include the opening cysteine and the closing phenylalanine or tryptophan. A D gene is named only where the DNA matches it firmly. The size field is filled for only some rows; it gives once, few, many or a size class.

abundance: .
d_gene: .
j_gene: TRBJ1-6
v_gene: TRBV5-1
CDR3nt: TGCGCCAGCAGCCCCACCCGGGGGAGCGATAATTCACCCCTCCACTTT
CDR3aa: CASSPTRGSDNSPLHF

abundance: .
d_gene: .
j_gene: TRBJ2-1
v_gene: TRBV9
CDR3nt: TGTGCCAGCAGCCCCTTGTTACAGCCCTACAATGAGCAGTTCTTC
CDR3aa: CASSPLLQPYNEQFF

abundance: .
d_gene: TRBD1
j_gene: TRBJ1-1
v_gene: TRBV7-9
CDR3nt: TGTGCCAGCAGCCTAAGAACAGGGGTTAACACTGAAGCTTTCTTT
CDR3aa: CASSLRTGVNTEAFF

abundance: .
d_gene: TRBD1
j_gene: TRBJ1-2
v_gene: TRBV27
CDR3nt: TGTGCCAGCAGTTTAGTATGGACAGGGGCGGGGGGCTACACCTTC
CDR3aa: CASSLVWTGAGGYTF

abundance: .
d_gene: .
j_gene: TRBJ2-2
v_gene: TRBV5-5
CDR3nt: TGTGCCAGCTCTCTCCTAGGGGGAGGGGGGCCTAACACCGGGGAGCTGTTTTTT
CDR3aa: CASSLLGGGGPNTGELFF

abundance: .
d_gene: TRBD1
j_gene: TRBJ2-7
v_gene: TRBV27
CDR3nt: TGTGCCAGCAGTCCGGGGACAGGCTACGAGCAGTACTTC
CDR3aa: CASSPGTGYEQYF

abundance: once
d_gene: TRBD1
j_gene: TRBJ1-6
v_gene: TRBV18
CDR3nt: TGTGCCAGCTTTCCCTCCGGGACAGGGCGTTCACCCCTCCACTTT
CDR3aa: CASFPSGTGRSPLHF

abundance: .
d_gene: .
j_gene: TRBJ1-5
v_gene: TRBV19
CDR3nt: TGTGCCAGTAGTCCCCTGAGCGCCAATCAGCCCCAGCATTTT
CDR3aa: CASSPLSANQPQHF

abundance: .
d_gene: .
j_gene: TRBJ2-3
v_gene: TRBV7-3
CDR3nt: TGTGCCAGCAGCTCCTTGACTGTGGCTGATACGCAGTATTTT
CDR3aa: CASSSLTVADTQYF

abundance: .
d_gene: TRBD1
j_gene: TRBJ1-2
v_gene: TRBV28
CDR3nt: TGTGCCAGCAGTTTAAACAGGGGGCAAGGCTACACCTTC
CDR3aa: CASSLNRGQGYTF

abundance: .
d_gene: TRBD2
j_gene: TRBJ2-3
v_gene: TRBV10-2
CDR3nt: TGCGCCAGCAGTCTTCTAGCGGCCACAGATACGCAGTATTTT
CDR3aa: CASSLLAATDTQYF

abundance: .
d_gene: TRBD2
j_gene: TRBJ2-1
v_gene: TRBV4-1
CDR3nt: TGCGCCAGCAGCCAGGAGGGCGGGAGAGATTACAATGAGCAGTTCTTC
CDR3aa: CASSQEGGRDYNEQFF

abundance: .
d_gene: .
j_gene: TRBJ2-7
v_gene: TRBV7-2
CDR3nt: TGTGCCAGCAGCTTAAATTCGGGTTTCTACGAGCAGTACTTC
CDR3aa: CASSLNSGFYEQYF

abundance: .
d_gene: .
j_gene: TRBJ1-5
v_gene: TRBV11-2
CDR3nt: TGTGCCAGCAGCTTAGAGGGACAAGGGGACCAGCCCCAGCATTTT
CDR3aa: CASSLEGQGDQPQHF

abundance: .
d_gene: TRBD1
j_gene: TRBJ1-3
v_gene: TRBV28
CDR3nt: TGTGCCAGCAGTACAGACAGGGCTGGAAACACCATATATTTT
CDR3aa: CASSTDRAGNTIYF

abundance: .
d_gene: .
j_gene: TRBJ1-2
v_gene: TRBV29-1
CDR3nt: TGCAGCGTTGAAACTGGGAGCGATGGCTACACCTTC
CDR3aa: CSVETGSDGYTF

abundance: .
d_gene: .
j_gene: TRBJ2-7
v_gene: TRBV28
CDR3nt: TGTGCCAGCAGTTTTTCGGGGAGTTACGACGAGCAGTACTTC
CDR3aa: CASSFSGSYDEQYF

abundance: .
d_gene: .
j_gene: TRBJ1-3
v_gene: TRBV5-1
CDR3nt: TGCGCCAGCAGCGGGGCTACAGGGAGCTCTGGAAACACCATATATTTT
CDR3aa: CASSGATGSSGNTIYF

abundance: .
d_gene: .
j_gene: TRBJ1-4
v_gene: TRBV10-3
CDR3nt: TGTGCCATCAGTGAGACAGGGAATGAAAAACTGTTTTTT
CDR3aa: CAISETGNEKLFF

abundance: .
d_gene: .
j_gene: TRBJ2-3
v_gene: TRBV19
CDR3nt: TGTGCCAGTAGTCTAACGGGGGGCCGGTCAGATACGCAGTATTTT
CDR3aa: CASSLTGGRSDTQYF

abundance: .
d_gene: TRBD1
j_gene: TRBJ1-4
v_gene: TRBV18
CDR3nt: TGTGCCAGCTCCCGGGGGACAGGACCCGAAAAACTGTTTTTT
CDR3aa: CASSRGTGPEKLFF

abundance: .
d_gene: TRBD1
j_gene: TRBJ2-5
v_gene: TRBV6-2/TRBV6-3
CDR3nt: TGTGCCAGCAGTTCCTGGACAGGGATCCAAGAGACCCAGTACTTC
CDR3aa: CASSSWTGIQETQYF

abundance: few
d_gene: TRBD1
j_gene: TRBJ2-5
v_gene: TRBV19
CDR3nt: TGTGCCAGTAGTACCGTCGGACAGGGCTTCCAAGAGACCCAGTACTTC
CDR3aa: CASSTVGQGFQETQYF

abundance: .
d_gene: .
j_gene: TRBJ1-2
v_gene: TRBV6-5
CDR3nt: TGTGCCAGCAGTTTCATTAACAGGGAACGACTTGGCTACACCTTC
CDR3aa: CASSFINRERLGYTF

abundance: .
d_gene: .
j_gene: TRBJ1-2
v_gene: TRBV25-1
CDR3nt: TGTGCCAGCAGTGAATGGAACAGGGAGGGCTATGGCTACACCTTC
CDR3aa: CASSEWNREGYGYTF

abundance: few
d_gene: .
j_gene: TRBJ1-3
v_gene: TRBV9
CDR3nt: TGTGCCAGCAGCCCGACTCTGGGGCTCGGAAACACCATATATTTT
CDR3aa: CASSPTLGLGNTIYF

abundance: few
d_gene: TRBD1
j_gene: TRBJ2-5
v_gene: TRBV7-2
CDR3nt: TGTGCCAGCAGCTTCAACCCAGGGGGCCGAGAGACCCAGTACTTC
CDR3aa: CASSFNPGGRETQYF

abundance: .
d_gene: TRBD1
j_gene: TRBJ2-4
v_gene: TRBV10-3
CDR3nt: TGTGCCATCAGTCCGGACAGGGGCAAAAACATTCAGTACTTC
CDR3aa: CAISPDRGKNIQYF

abundance: .
d_gene: TRBD2
j_gene: TRBJ2-3
v_gene: TRBV28
CDR3nt: TGTGCCAGCAGTTCTACTAGCGGGGGGGCTGGGCGCACAGATACGCAGTATTTT
CDR3aa: CASSSTSGGAGRTDTQYF

abundance: .
d_gene: .
j_gene: TRBJ2-2
v_gene: TRBV7-9
CDR3nt: TGTGCCAGCAGCTTACAGGGTATTTCCGGGGAGCTGTTTTTT
CDR3aa: CASSLQGISGELFF

abundance: .
d_gene: TRBD2
j_gene: TRBJ2-1
v_gene: TRBV27
CDR3nt: TGTGCCAGCAGTTTAAGTCCAGCGGGATCAAGTGAGCAGTTCTTC
CDR3aa: CASSLSPAGSSEQFF

abundance: .
d_gene: TRBD1
j_gene: TRBJ2-1
v_gene: TRBV7-2
CDR3nt: TGTGCCAGCAGCGGATACAGGGGCTCCTACAATGAGCAGTTCTTC
CDR3aa: CASSGYRGSYNEQFF

abundance: .
d_gene: TRBD1
j_gene: TRBJ1-5
v_gene: TRBV5-8
CDR3nt: TGTGCCAGCAGCCCAGGGACAGGGGTGGACCAGCCCCAGCATTTT
CDR3aa: CASSPGTGVDQPQHF

abundance: .
d_gene: .
j_gene: TRBJ1-5
v_gene: TRBV2
CDR3nt: TGTGCCAGCAGCGGACAGTTAAGTCAGCCCCAGCATTTT
CDR3aa: CASSGQLSQPQHF

abundance: .
d_gene: .
j_gene: TRBJ1-2
v_gene: TRBV11-2
CDR3nt: TGTGCCAGCAGCTCCGGAACAGGGAAGTACACCTTC
CDR3aa: CASSSGTGKYTF

abundance: .
d_gene: .
j_gene: TRBJ2-1
v_gene: TRBV11-3
CDR3nt: TGTGCCAGCAGCATTAGCGGACTTCACAATGAGCAGTTCTTC
CDR3aa: CASSISGLHNEQFF